The 12 T cell receptor beta chains listed next were all sequenced from one sample in a study of shared clonotypes between healthy human individuals. Sequencing used immunoSEQ multiplex PCR; TCRdb keeps in-frame clones, though not all of them. Found here are about half a million clones, approximately 80% of them singletons; the top ten hold around 12%. The sequencing sample was made of PBMCs. These TCRs come from a woman aged 40-49 years in good health. Some clones in this sample may be carry-over from other donors' samples.

The chain recombines TRBV7-8 with TRBJ1-4; 12 bases align to TRBD1. There are 19 residues in the CDR3. Per the germline V gene, CDR1 is SGHVS and CDR2 is FQNEAQ. Trimming took 0 bases from V and 5 from J; bases not matched to a gene: 10. The CDR3 DNA is TGTGCCAGCAGCTTAGCTACGGGACAGGGGGCTCCCCAGAATGAAAAACTGTTTTTT. It translates to CASSLATGQGAPQNEKLFF.

The chain combines TRBV6-6 with TRBJ2-7; tentatively, D is TRBD1 (6 bases). Germline CDR1 and CDR2: MNHNY and SVGAGI (reference sequence). V was cut by 0 bases and J by 3 bases, with 15 bases left in between. CDR3 length: 16 amino acids. CDR3: CASSYSPSGAHYEQYF. CDR3 nucleotides: TGTGCCAGCAGTTACTCCCCCTCAGGGGCGCACTACGAGCAGTACTTC.

This chain links TRBV18 with TRBJ2-2; no clear D gene. This CDR3 has 14 amino acids. Germline-derived CDR1 and CDR2 are KGHSH and LQKENI. V was pared by 2 bases and J by 9 bases, with 13 bases between. Written as DNA, the CDR3 is TGTGCCAGCTCACCATACGGACGCAGCCGGGAGCTGTTTTTT. This encodes CASSPYGRSRELFF.

The chain recombines TRBV27 with TRBJ2-4, with a tentative D call TRBD2 (5 bases). Between the trimmed V and J ends, which lost 0 bases and 8 bases, there was a span of 14 bases. CDR3 length equals 15 residues. Germline V gives CDR1 MNHEY, CDR2 SMNVEV (reference sequence). The CDR3 here is CASSLSIRGRDIQYF. DNA for the CDR3: TGTGCCAGCAGTTTATCGATCCGGGGTCGGGACATTCAGTACTTC.

The chain combines TRBV6-4 with TRBJ2-2, with D possibly TRBD1 on 6 matching bases. The CDR3 is made up of 14 amino acids. Looked up from germline, CDR1 is MRHNA and CDR2 is SNTAGT. Trimming took off 4 bases at V and 1 base at J, with 7 bases between the two ends. CDR3 region: CASSAQGNTGELFF. The CDR3 region has the DNA TGTGCCAGCAGTGCACAGGGGAACACCGGGGAGCTGTTTTTT.

The chain has TRBV5-1 and TRBJ2-7; D is possibly TRBD2 (6 bases). The length of the CDR3 is 15 residues. The V end lost 0 bases, the J end lost 3 bases, and 13 bases lay between the germline ends. Germline CDR1 SGHRS, CDR2 YFSETQ. CDR3 sequence reads: CASSLALTGDYEQYF. CDR3 coding DNA: TGCGCCAGCAGCTTGGCCCTTACGGGGGACTACGAGCAGTACTTC.

The CDR3 sequence is CASTLTAYSNQPQHF. In nucleotides, the CDR3 is TGTGCCAGCACCCTGACTGCCTATAGCAATCAGCCCCAGCATTTT. The V gene is TRBV6-5, the J gene TRBJ1-5, with D unclear. This CDR3 spans 15 amino acids. V dropped 7 bases and J dropped 0 bases, with 13 bases sitting between them. CDR1 and CDR2 (germline): MNHEY, SVGAGI.

V gene TRBV19 combines with J gene TRBJ2-2; D is unresolved. With 9 bases removed from V and 3 bases from J, the gap between germline ends came to 8 bases. Per germline, CDR1 LNHDA and CDR2 SQIVND (reference sequence). The CDR3 covers 12 residues. The CDR3 sequence: CASRLYTGELFF. DNA for the CDR3: TGTGCCAGCCGACTGTACACCGGGGAGCTGTTTTTT.

The chain links TRBV29-1 to TRBJ2-7; either TRBD1 or TRBD2 may supply D (5 bases each). Trimming left V 6 bases short and J 3 bases short, with 18 bases between. The length of the CDR3 is 14 residues. Germline V gene data show CDR1 as SQVTM and CDR2 as ANQGSEA. The CDR3 sequence is CSVEGPDDNYEQYF. The CDR3 DNA is TGCAGCGTCGAGGGACCAGACGACAACTACGAGCAGTACTTC.

This clone has ten or more counts. Other DNA sequences in the same sample also yield this CDR3. This rearrangement joins TRBV19 to TRBJ1-2, with 7 positions matching TRBD1. Germline values: CDR1 LNHDA, CDR2 SQIVND (reference sequence). Trimming removed 5 bases from V and 4 bases from J; junction bases left unmatched: 4. The CDR3 contains 13 residues. CDR3 in DNA: TGTGCCAGTAGTCGACAGGGCACCTATGGCTACACCTTC. It translates to CASSRQGTYGYTF.

This clone was detected once. With a far larger clone one base away, a read error is the likely cause. The rearrangement uses TRBV27 and TRBJ1-5; D gene uncertain. Germline-derived CDR1 and CDR2 are MNHEY and SMNVEV (reference sequence). The CDR3 runs 14 residues. CDR3 bases: TGTGCCAGCAGTCTAAAGGACGGCAATCAGCTCCAGCATTTT. Translating gives CASSLKDGNQLQHF.

Points on this clone: The same CDR3 also results from other DNA sequences found in this sample. The rearrangement links TRBV7-9 to TRBJ2-7, with D perhaps TRBD1 (6 bases). Germline V CDR1 and CDR2: SEHNR, FQNEAQ (reference sequence). CDR3 length: 14 residues. Deletions cut 3 bases from V and 3 bases from J, with 12 bases between. CDR3 coding DNA: TGTGCCAGCAGCTTGTCGGGCAGGGGCTACGAGCAGTACTTC. Its protein product is CASSLSGRGYEQYF. Together with reference TRBV7-9 and TRBJ2-7, the CDR3 gives the full variable domain: DTGVSQNPRHKITKRGQNVTFRCDPISEHNRLYWYRQTLGQGPEFLTYFQNEAQLEKSRLLSDRFSAERPKGSFSTLEIQRTEQGDSAMYLCASSLSGRGYEQYFGPGTRLTVT.